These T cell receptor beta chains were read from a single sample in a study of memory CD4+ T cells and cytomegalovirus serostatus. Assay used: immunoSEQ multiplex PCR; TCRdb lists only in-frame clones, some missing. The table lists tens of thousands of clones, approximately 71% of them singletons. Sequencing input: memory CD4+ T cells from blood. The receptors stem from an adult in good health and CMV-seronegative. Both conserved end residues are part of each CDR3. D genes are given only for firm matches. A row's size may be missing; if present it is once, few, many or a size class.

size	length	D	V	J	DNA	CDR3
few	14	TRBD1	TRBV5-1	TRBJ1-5	TGCGCCAGCAGCCCGACAGGGGGGAATCAGCCCCAGCATTTT	CASSPTGGNQPQHF
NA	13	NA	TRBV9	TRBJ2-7	TGTGCCAGCAGCGTAGATCAGGGCTACGAGCAGTACTTC	CASSVDQGYEQYF
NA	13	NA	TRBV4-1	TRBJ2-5	TGCGCCAGCAGCCAAGGGACCCCCGAGACCCAGTACTTC	CASSQGTPETQYF
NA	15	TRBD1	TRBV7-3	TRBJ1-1	TGTGCCAGCAGCTTAGGGGGACAGGCTAACACTGAAGCTTTCTTT	CASSLGGQANTEAFF
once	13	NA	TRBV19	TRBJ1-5	TGTGCCAGTAGTATTCAGATTTCACAGCCCCAGCATTTT	CASSIQISQPQHF
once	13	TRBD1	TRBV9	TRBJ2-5	TGTGCCAGCAGCGTAGGACAGGGAGAGACCCAGTACTTC	CASSVGQGETQYF
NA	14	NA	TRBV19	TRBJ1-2	TGTGCCAGTAGTATCGCAAACGGCCTCTATGGCTACACCTTC	CASSIANGLYGYTF
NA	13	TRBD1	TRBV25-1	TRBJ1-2	TGTGCCAGCAGAGGAACAGGGGAGAGGGGCTACACCTTC	CASRGTGERGYTF
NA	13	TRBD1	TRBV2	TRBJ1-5	TGTGCCAGCACAGGACAGGGCAATCAGCCCCAGCATTTT	CASTGQGNQPQHF
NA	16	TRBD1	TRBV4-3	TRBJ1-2	TGCGCCAGCAGCCAACAAAGGACAGGGGGCGCCTATGGCTACACCTTC	CASSQQRTGGAYGYTF
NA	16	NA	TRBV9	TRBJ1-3	TGTGCCAGCAGCACTCAAAGGGTTTACTCTGGAAACACCATATATTTT	CASSTQRVYSGNTIYF
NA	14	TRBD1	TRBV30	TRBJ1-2	TGTGCCTGGGAACCTACCGGGACAGTTTTCGGCTACACCTTC	CAWEPTGTVFGYTF
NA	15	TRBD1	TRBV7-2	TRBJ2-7	TGTGCCAGCAGCTTGCGCCGGGGACAGGGCTACGAGCAGTACTTC	CASSLRRGQGYEQYF
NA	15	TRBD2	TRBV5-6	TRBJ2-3	TGTGCCAGCACCCTTAGCGGGACAAGCACAGATACGCAGTATTTT	CASTLSGTSTDTQYF
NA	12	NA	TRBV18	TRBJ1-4	TGTGCCAGCTCACGTGAGGATGAAAAACTGTTTTTT	CASSREDEKLFF
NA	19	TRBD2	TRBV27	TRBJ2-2	TGTGCCAGCAGTTTGACTAGCGGGAGAATTGGGCTCTTCCCCGGGGAGCTGTTTTTT	CASSLTSGRIGLFPGELFF
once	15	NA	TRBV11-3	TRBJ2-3	TGTGCCAGCAGCCTTACAGGCCCGGGCGCAGATACGCAGTATTTT	CASSLTGPGADTQYF
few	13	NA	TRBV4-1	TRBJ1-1	TGCGCCAGCAGCCGATGGAGGGACACTGAAGCTTTCTTT	CASSRWRDTEAFF
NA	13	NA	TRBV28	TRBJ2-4	TGTGCCTCCAGGGACGGACGGGTAAACATTCAGTACTTC	CASRDGRVNIQYF
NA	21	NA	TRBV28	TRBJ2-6	TGTGCCAGCAGTCCCCCCGCGGGTGCCTCCATGTTTTCCTCTGGGGCCAACGTCCTGACTTTC	CASSPPAGASMFSSGANVLTF
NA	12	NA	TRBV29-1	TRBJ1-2	TGCATCTCGAGATCGGGGGACTATGGCTACACCTTC	CISRSGDYGYTF
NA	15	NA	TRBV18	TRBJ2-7	TGTGCCAGCTCACCTGGCCGGAACCGCGCCTACGAGCAGTACTTC	CASSPGRNRAYEQYF
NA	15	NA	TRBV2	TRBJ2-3	TGTGCCAGCAGGGGGGCCTTGATGCTCACAGATACGCAGTATTTT	CASRGALMLTDTQYF
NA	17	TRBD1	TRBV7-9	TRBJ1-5	TGTGCCAGCAGCTTAGCGTCCGGGACAGCTCACAATCAGCCCCAGCATTTT	CASSLASGTAHNQPQHF
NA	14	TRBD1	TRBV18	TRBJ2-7	TGTGCCAGCTCCGACAGGGGGCTCTACTACGAGCAGTACTTC	CASSDRGLYYEQYF
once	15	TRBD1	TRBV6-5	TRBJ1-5	TGTGCCAGCAGTCGCGGACAGGGGTTCAATCAGCCCCAGCATTTT	CASSRGQGFNQPQHF
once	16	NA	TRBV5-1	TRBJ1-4	TGCGCCAGCAGCCCAAACCCCAGCACACGGGGTGAAAAACTGTTTTTT	CASSPNPSTRGEKLFF
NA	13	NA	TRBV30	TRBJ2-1	TGTGCCTGGAGTGTACAGATCTACAATGAGCAGTTCTTC	CAWSVQIYNEQFF
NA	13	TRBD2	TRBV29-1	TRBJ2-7	TGCAGCGTCCGGACTAGCGGGAGTTACGAGCAGTACTTC	CSVRTSGSYEQYF
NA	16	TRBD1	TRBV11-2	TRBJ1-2	TGTGCCAGCAGCCCGCGGGGGACAGAAAAGAACTATGGCTACACCTTC	CASSPRGTEKNYGYTF
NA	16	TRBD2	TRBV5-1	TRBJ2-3	TGCGCCAGCAGCGAAATGACTAGCGGGGGGGCGGATACGCAGTATTTT	CASSEMTSGGADTQYF
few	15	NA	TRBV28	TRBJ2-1	TGTGCCAGCAGTTCGTCTGCGGGAATAAGCGATGAGCAGTTCTTC	CASSSSAGISDEQFF